Shown below are 27 T cell receptor beta chains from a single sample sequenced in a study of blood T cell repertoires in COVID-19. The protocol was immunoSEQ multiplex PCR, while the TCRdb copy is restricted to in-frame clones and leaves out a portion. The repertoire holds more than 200,000 clones, with around 80% as singletons. The source material was PBMCs or T cells enriched from blood (not recorded which). The receptors originated from a middle-aged woman with acute COVID-19.

The chain couples TRBV29-1 to TRBJ2-7; possibly TRBD1 for D (5 bases). V lost 7 bases and J 3 bases, leaving 16 bases between the germline ends. Germline CDR1 reads SQVTM; CDR2 reads ANQGSEA. The CDR3 is made up of 13 amino acids. The CDR3 spells CSASIQGYYEQYF. CDR3 DNA sequence: TGCAGCGCTTCAATCCAGGGTTACTACGAGCAGTACTTC.

The chain recombines TRBV21-1 with TRBJ2-5; no DNA check was done on the table's D call, TRBD2. TRBV21-1 is noted as a pseudogene. The CDR3 runs 15 residues. The CDR3: CASSKSRRSQETQYF. For the CDR3, the DNA is TGTGCCAGCAGCAAAAGTCGGAGAAGCCAAGAGACCCAGTACTTC.

V gene TRBV20-1 combines with J gene TRBJ1-2; 7 bases align to TRBD1. The ends lost 3 bases at V and 7 bases at J; junction bases unmatched: 8. Germline V lookup: CDR1 DFQATT, CDR2 SNEGSKA (reference sequence). This CDR3 is built from 13 residues. The CDR3 bases are TGCAGTGCTAGTGAGGGGGCCGTTGGTGGCTACACCTTC. As protein: CSASEGAVGGYTF.

This chain links TRBV9 with TRBJ1-4; 9 bases fit TRBD1. J lost 8 bases, V lost 2 bases, and 4 bases had no gene match. The CDR3 consists of 14 residues. Germline values: CDR1 SGDLS, CDR2 YYNGEE. CDR3 region: CASSVDRGGEKLFF. CDR3 coding DNA: TGTGCCAGCAGCGTCGACAGGGGGGGAGAAAAACTGTTTTTT. The variable domain in full, completed from reference TRBV9 and TRBJ1-4, reads DSGVTQTPKHLITATGQRVTLRCSPRSGDLSVYWYQQSLDQGLQFLIQYYNGEERAKGNILERFSAQQFPDLHSELNLSSLELGDSALYFCASSVDRGGEKLFFGSGTQLSVL.

The CDR3 is CASSYGQVNYGYTF. The DNA of the CDR3 is TGTGCCAGCAGTTACGGACAGGTGAACTATGGCTACACCTTC. The V and J genes are TRBV6-5 and TRBJ1-2, with 7 nucleotides matching TRBD1. This CDR3 contains 14 residues. V trimming: 2 bases; J trimming: 2 bases; junction bases outside the gene matches: 2. Germline CDR1 reads MNHEY; CDR2 reads SVGAGI.

V and J are TRBV19 and TRBJ2-7; D ambiguous. V shed 5 bases and J shed 0 bases, with 11 bases lying between them. This CDR3 is built from 14 residues. CDR1 and CDR2 (germline): LNHDA, SQIVND (reference sequence). CDR3 in DNA: TGTGCCAGTAGTGTAACCGTAGACTCCTACGAGCAGTACTTC. It codes for CASSVTVDSYEQYF. The whole variable domain, filled in from reference TRBV19 and TRBJ2-7, reads DGGITQSPKYLFRKEGQNVTLSCEQNLNHDAMYWYRQDPGQGLRLIYYSQIVNDFQKGDIAEGYSVSREKKESFPLTVTSAQKNPTAFYLCASSVTVDSYEQYFGPGTRLTVT.

The V and J genes are TRBV10-3 and TRBJ1-5; possibly TRBD1 for D (5 bases). V lost 0 bases to trimming and J lost 5 bases, with 14 bases between them. From germline, CDR1 is ENHRY and CDR2 SYGVKD. The CDR3 loop spans 16 amino acids. The CDR3 reads CAISESLGQGHQPQHF. The CDR3, as DNA: TGTGCCATCAGTGAGTCCCTAGGCCAGGGCCATCAGCCCCAGCATTTT.

The chain combines TRBV6-5 with TRBJ1-2, with a weak D call TRBD1 (6 bases). Germline V gene lookup returns CDR1 MNHEY and CDR2 SVGAGI. Trimming cost V 0 bases and J 5 bases, with 13 bases left between them. The CDR3 covers 15 residues. CDR3 protein: CASSYSQGTPYGYTF. The CDR3 DNA reads as TGTGCCAGCAGTTACTCGCAGGGGACCCCTTATGGCTACACCTTC.

This clone was seen more than once but under ten times. The genes are TRBV7-2 and TRBJ1-3; D gene unclear. Deletions cut 4 bases from V and 7 bases from J, with 14 bases between. The CDR3 sequence is 14 residues long. CDR1 is SGHTA, CDR2 FQGNSA, per germline. In DNA, the CDR3 is TGTGCCAGCAGCTCTAACCCCACTTTGAACACCATATATTTT. Its protein product is CASSSNPTLNTIYF. Using reference TRBV7-2 and TRBJ1-3 for the parts outside the CDR3, the full variable domain is GAGVSQSPSNKVTEKGKDVELRCDPISGHTALYWYRQSLGQGLEFLIYFQGNSAPDKSGLPSDRFSAERTGGSVSTLTIQRTQQEDSAVYLCASSSNPTLNTIYFGEGSWLTVV.

The sample holds a few counts of this clone. This chain joins TRBV19 and TRBJ1-2, with 7 nucleotides matching TRBD1. With V trimmed by 6 bases and J by 4 bases, 17 bases remained unmatched. CDR1 and CDR2 (germline): LNHDA, SQIVND (reference sequence). The CDR3 spans 17 residues. The CDR3 DNA sequence: TGTGCCAGTAGCCGAATAACGACCGGGACAGAGATCTATGGCTACACCTTC. Its protein is CASSRITTGTEIYGYTF.

The chain has TRBV4-3 and TRBJ2-1; TRBD2 is a possible D gene (5 bases). Trimming left V 3 bases short and J 2 bases short, with 14 bases between. The CDR3 consists of 16 residues. CDR1 and CDR2 from the germline V gene are LGHNA and YSLEER. In nucleotides, the CDR3 is TGCGCCAGCAGCCACAGCCGAAGCGGCGCCTACAATGAGCAGTTCTTC. This translates into CASSHSRSGAYNEQFF.

The chain has TRBV30 and TRBJ1-4; 7 positions agree with TRBD1. The V gene's germline CDR1 is GTSNPN and CDR2 SVGIG (reference sequence). Germline trimming cut 2 bases from V and 10 bases from J; bases unmatched to any gene: 7. CDR3 length: 13 amino acids. For the CDR3, the DNA is TGTGCCTGGAGTCCTCGACAGGGTGGAAAACTGTTTTTT. This codes for CAWSPRQGGKLFF.

This clone was counted once. This chain links TRBV6-5 with TRBJ1-2, with 8 bases lining up with TRBD1. The CDR3 length is 15 residues. Trimming removed 0 bases from V and 4 bases from J; junction bases left unmatched: 4. Looked up from germline, CDR1 is MNHEY and CDR2 is SVGAGI. CDR3 protein: CASSYSVTGVYGYTF. CDR3 nucleotide sequence: TGTGCCAGCAGTTACTCCGTGACAGGGGTCTATGGCTACACCTTC.

The chain is built from TRBV5-4 and TRBJ1-1; TRBD1 matches at 7 bases. V lost 0 bases and J lost 2; bases outside the gene matches: 10. The CDR3 extends over 17 amino acids. Germline V gives CDR1 SGHNT, CDR2 YYREEE (reference sequence). CDR3 in DNA: TGTGCCAGCAGCTTGGGTCGACAGGGCTTAAGAAACACTGAAGCTTTCTTT. Its protein product is CASSLGRQGLRNTEAFF.

The rearrangement joins TRBV29-1 to TRBJ1-2; TRBD1 aligns across 9 bases. The CDR3 sequence is 13 residues long. V was clipped by 4 bases and J by 6 bases; unmatched bases: 6. CDR1 is SQVTM and CDR2 is ANQGSEA in the germline V gene. The CDR3 DNA reads TGCAGCGTTGTCAGGGGACAGGGACATGGCTACACCTTC. It codes for CSVVRGQGHGYTF.

This clone has only one observation. The chain uses TRBV5-1 and TRBJ1-5; 7 bases match TRBD1. CDR1 is SGHRS and CDR2 is YFSETQ in the germline V gene. The length of the CDR3 is 15 residues. Trimming removed 1 base from V and 4 bases from J; junction bases left unmatched: 5. CDR3 coding DNA: TGCGCCAGCAGCTTGAGAAGGGGGCCAAATCAGCCCCAGCATTTT. Residues: CASSLRRGPNQPQHF.

The sample holds one count of this clone. The V and J genes are TRBV7-2 and TRBJ2-3, with 12 bases matching TRBD2. CDR3 length: 20 amino acids. Germline-derived CDR1 and CDR2 are SGHTA and FQGNSA. J was trimmed by 2 bases and V by 0 bases; bases with no gene match: 12. The CDR3 region is CASSLAASGRALFPTDTQYF. In DNA, the CDR3 is TGTGCCAGCAGCTTAGCGGCTAGCGGGAGGGCCCTGTTCCCCACAGATACGCAGTATTTT.

The J gene is TRBJ1-2, the V gene TRBV28; TRBD1 matches 7 bases. Germline V gene data show CDR1 as MDHEN and CDR2 as SYDVKM. The CDR3 runs 15 residues. The V and J ends lost 5 bases and 5 bases, in that order; junction bases with no gene match: 11. CDR3 amino acids: CASSETGARRYGYTF. CDR3 DNA sequence: TGTGCCAGCAGTGAAACAGGGGCACGACGGTATGGCTACACCTTC.

The chain links TRBV4-2 to TRBJ1-1, with D possibly being TRBD1 (5 bases). Germline CDR1 reads LGHNA; CDR2 reads YNFKEQ. The CDR3 loop spans 15 amino acids. Trimming took 1 base from V and 2 from J, leaving 11 bases between them. In DNA form, the CDR3 reads TGTGCCAGCAGCCAAGTGACAGCCCCCAACACTGAAGCTTTCTTT. It specifies CASSQVTAPNTEAFF.

This chain links TRBV2 with TRBJ1-1; D remains ambiguous. The CDR3 consists of 14 residues. Per the germline V gene, CDR1 is SNHLY and CDR2 is FYNNEI. With 4 bases removed from V and 1 base from J, the gap between germline ends came to 10 bases. The CDR3 DNA reads TGTGCCAGCAGTGTCAGGCTACAGAACACTGAAGCTTTCTTT. Translation: CASSVRLQNTEAFF.

The chain uses TRBV29-1 and TRBJ2-2; D gene ambiguous. The germline gives CDR1 SQVTM, CDR2 ANQGSEA. Trimming cost V 2 bases and J 2 bases, with 15 bases left between them. The CDR3 contains 16 residues. The CDR3 DNA reads TGCAGCGTTGAAATAGCCCCAACGGTAAACACCGGGGAGCTGTTTTTT. This encodes CSVEIAPTVNTGELFF.

This clone appeared once. The chain links TRBV30 to TRBJ2-2, with a tentative D call TRBD2 (6 bases). Germline CDR1 is GTSNPN and CDR2 is SVGIG (reference sequence). The CDR3 contains 14 residues. Trimming stripped 4 bases from V and 0 bases from J, with 9 bases between. In nucleotides, the CDR3 is TGTGCCTGGATCGGCGGGGCGAACACCGGGGAGCTGTTTTTT. Amino acid sequence: CAWIGGANTGELFF.

The J gene is TRBJ1-2, the V gene TRBV6-5; D is possibly TRBD1 (6 bases). Trimming shortened V by 7 bases and J by 7 bases, and 16 bases separated the two germline ends. The germline CDR1 and CDR2 sequences are MNHEY and SVGAGI. This CDR3 has 13 amino acids. The CDR3 region is CASTLDRWSGYTF. As DNA, the CDR3 is TGTGCCAGCACTCTAGACAGGTGGAGTGGCTACACCTTC.

The V gene is TRBV6-5, the J gene TRBJ1-1; 7 bases line up with TRBD1. J was trimmed by 5 bases and V by 4 bases; bases with no gene match: 7. CDR3 length: 14 residues. Germline V lookup: CDR1 MNHEY, CDR2 SVGAGI. The DNA of the CDR3 is TGTGCCAGCAGTTTGACAGGGATGGAGACTGAAGCTTTCTTT. Translation gives CASSLTGMETEAFF.

This chain links TRBV7-6 with TRBJ2-2; TRBD2 agrees at 9 bases. Germline V gives CDR1 SGHVS, CDR2 FNYEAQ. This CDR3 is 14 amino acids long. V dropped 10 bases and J dropped 4; count of bases not matched to a gene: 7. CDR3 loop: CAIAGGGSTGELFF. The CDR3 coding sequence is TGTGCCATCGCGGGGGGGGGCTCCACCGGGGAGCTGTTTTTT.

This clone turned up a few times. V and J are TRBV5-1 and TRBJ2-7; 11 bases are a match to TRBD2. Germline assignment: CDR1 SGHRS and CDR2 YFSETQ. V lost 5 bases to trimming and J lost 3 bases; unmatched junction nucleotides: 7. This CDR3 comprises 15 residues. The CDR3 DNA reads TGCGCCAGCAGACCCACAGGACTAGCGGGCTACGAGCAGTACTTC. Its protein is CASRPTGLAGYEQYF.

The rearrangement uses TRBV7-9 and TRBJ1-2; D remains ambiguous. V was clipped by 5 bases and J by 0 bases, with 13 bases between them. There are 15 residues in the CDR3. Germline V gives CDR1 SEHNR, CDR2 FQNEAQ (reference sequence). CDR3: CASSADGPANYGYTF. The CDR3 DNA is TGTGCCAGCAGCGCCGATGGCCCAGCTAACTATGGCTACACCTTC. Full variable domain (rest looked up from reference TRBV7-9 and TRBJ1-2): DTGVSQNPRHKITKRGQNVTFRCDPISEHNRLYWYRQTLGQGPEFLTYFQNEAQLEKSRLLSDRFSAERPKGSFSTLEIQRTEQGDSAMYLCASSADGPANYGYTFGSGTRLTVV.